Listed below are T cell receptor beta chains from one sample, sequenced in a study of PD-1 blockade in classical Hodgkin lymphoma. Measured with immunoSEQ multiplex PCR; TCRdb has only the in-frame clones, and not every one. The sample lists around 10,000 clones, 92% occurring once. Source: peripheral blood mononuclear cells (PBMCs), taken at baseline. These receptors all come from a human donor with classical Hodgkin lymphoma. Both conserved end residues are part of each CDR3. The order of the fields is J gene, clone size, D gene, V gene, CDR3 DNA, CDR3 protein. A D gene is named only where the DNA matches it firmly. A clone size is listed for some rows: how often the clone was seen (once, few, many), or a class if it is expanded.

TRBJ1-3 . TRBD1 TRBV7-9 TGTGCCAGCAGCTTAATGGGGCGACAGGGACTTGGAAACACCATATATTTT CASSLMGRQGLGNTIYF
TRBJ1-6 . TRBD1 TRBV25-1 TGTGCCAGCAGTGGCCAGGGGGCTGGAAATTCACCCCTCCACTTT CASSGQGAGNSPLHF
TRBJ2-1 . . TRBV28 TGTGCTTCCGGCCAGAGCTCCTACAATGAGCAGTTCTTC CASGQSSYNEQFF
TRBJ1-2 . . TRBV4-1 TGCGCCAGCAGCCCCCAGGGGCGAGGCTACACCTTC CASSPQGRGYTF
TRBJ2-3 . . TRBV6-1 TGTGCCAGCAGTTCCCTAGAGGAAGCAGATACGCAGTATTTT CASSSLEEADTQYF
TRBJ2-7 . . TRBV5-1 TGCGCCAGCAGCATAGGGATTCCGTACGAGCAGTACTTC CASSIGIPYEQYF
TRBJ1-1 . . TRBV6-5 TGTGCCAGCAGTTACTCGAGACATTACACTGAAGCTTTCTTT CASSYSRHYTEAFF
TRBJ1-4 . . TRBV5-1 TGCGCCAGCAGAGAGGGACCAAGGGCTGAAAAACTGTTTTTT CASREGPRAEKLFF
TRBJ2-4 . TRBD2 TRBV5-4 TGTGCCAGCAGGGAGTTGGGAACTAGCGGGAGGGTGAAAGGTCAGGACTTC CASRELGTSGRVKGQDF
TRBJ2-7 . . TRBV5-1 TGCGCCGGACGGAGGGATACAGGACCAGGCTACGAGCAGTACTTC CAGRRDTGPGYEQYF
TRBJ2-7 once TRBD1 TRBV11-2 TGTGCCAGCAGCGGACAGGCGAGCTACGAGCAGTACTTC CASSGQASYEQYF
TRBJ1-1 once . TRBV7-2 TGTGCCAGCTGTTCGGCTAGAAGGGCTTTCTTT CASCSARRAFF
TRBJ1-6 . TRBD1 TRBV19 TGTGCCAGTACTCACAAAGGACAGGGGTTTGACTCACCCCTCCACTTT CASTHKGQGFDSPLHF
TRBJ2-7 medium-sized . TRBV7-9 TGTGCCAGCAGCCCTATTGGAGGGAGCACTCGTGAGCAGTACTTC CASSPIGGSTREQYF
TRBJ2-3 . . TRBV6-5 TGTGCCAGCAGTTACTCAGGAGACAAAAGGCAAACGCAGTATTTT CASSYSGDKRQTQYF
TRBJ2-2 . . TRBV11-3 TGTGCCAGCAGTGTCGCCGGGGAGCAGGTCAGGACCGGGGAGCTGTTTTTT CASSVAGEQVRTGELFF
TRBJ2-2 . . TRBV6-4 TGTGCCAGCAGTGACTCAACGGTCGGGAGTGACACCGGGGAGCTGTTTTTT CASSDSTVGSDTGELFF
TRBJ1-6 . TRBD1 TRBV28 TGTGCCAGCGGCACCGGACAGGGGACAAATTCACCCCTCCACTTT CASGTGQGTNSPLHF
TRBJ1-2 . . TRBV27 TGTGCCAGCAGTTTATCGACACCCGACAGCTACTATGGCTACACCTTC CASSLSTPDSYYGYTF
TRBJ1-1 few . TRBV2 TGTGCCAGCAGTGAGCTTAGTACCATGAACACTGAAGCTTTCTTT CASSELSTMNTEAFF
TRBJ2-3 . TRBD1 TRBV18 TGTGCCAGCTCACCAGACAGGGTAGATACGCAGTATTTT CASSPDRVDTQYF
TRBJ2-7 . TRBD2 TRBV6-1 TGTGCCAGCAGTGAAGCCATTAGCGGGGCCGCGTACGAGCAGTACTTC CASSEAISGAAYEQYF
TRBJ1-1 . . TRBV27 TGTGCCTCACGGGTCGGGAACACTGAAGCTTTCTTT CASRVGNTEAFF
TRBJ2-3 . . TRBV20-1 TGCAGTGCCCTAGTAGATACGCAGTATTTT CSALVDTQYF
TRBJ1-1 . TRBD1 TRBV11-2 TGTGCCAGCAGCTACAGGGGTGGGAACACTGAAGCTTTCTTT CASSYRGGNTEAFF
TRBJ2-1 . TRBD2 TRBV13 TGTGCCAGCAGCTCTAGCGGGAGCTTGTACAATGAGCAGTTCTTC CASSSSGSLYNEQFF
TRBJ2-7 . . TRBV20-1 TGCAGTGCGAGCCAGGGGGAGCAGTACTTC CSASQGEQYF